A selection of T cell receptor beta chains follows, all from one sample in a study of T cells after yellow fever vaccination. TCRdb reprocessed the 5' RACE reads via MiXCR and lists one record per CDR3 protein. The data show 250,000 to 400,000 distinct CDR3 sequences, with 4.1% seen just once and roughly 24% held by the top ten. The input for sequencing was PBMCs, taken 5 days after the yellow fever booster vaccination. The receptors were gathered from a young man who received the YFV17D yellow fever vaccine. Both conserved end residues are trimmed from each CDR3. D genes are given only for firm matches.

>TRBJ1-5|11|TRBV2|.
ASTREGYQPQH
>TRBJ1-5|12|TRBV4-1|TRBD1
ASSQRTGDQPQH
>TRBJ2-7|13|TRBV11-2|.
ASSSYRDFSYEQY
>TRBJ2-2|12|TRBV11-2|.
ASSYHRVTGELF
>TRBJ2-1|13|TRBV5-1|.
ASRQDSTGYNEQF
>TRBJ1-3|10|TRBV20-1|.
SGMLDGNTIY
>TRBJ2-6|15|TRBV5-1|TRBD1
ASSFLGQGAGANVLT
>TRBJ2-1|11|TRBV6-5|.
ASSQGPQNEQF
>TRBJ2-1|13|TRBV24-1|.
ATSEGQSSYNEQF
>TRBJ1-5|13|TRBV10-3|.
AISASQAGNQPQH
>TRBJ1-2|12|TRBV12-3/TRBV12-4|.
ASSLLAGASGYT
>TRBJ2-1|13|TRBV29-1|TRBD2
SVEWEGSSYNEQF
>TRBJ2-7|15|TRBV6-6|TRBD2
ASSYRAGGPFQYEQY
>TRBJ2-3|12|TRBV5-1|TRBD1
ASSKDRGRDTQY
>TRBJ2-1|12|TRBV29-1|.
SVGGPIHYNEQF
>TRBJ2-3|11|TRBV7-2|.
ASRRVGTDTQY